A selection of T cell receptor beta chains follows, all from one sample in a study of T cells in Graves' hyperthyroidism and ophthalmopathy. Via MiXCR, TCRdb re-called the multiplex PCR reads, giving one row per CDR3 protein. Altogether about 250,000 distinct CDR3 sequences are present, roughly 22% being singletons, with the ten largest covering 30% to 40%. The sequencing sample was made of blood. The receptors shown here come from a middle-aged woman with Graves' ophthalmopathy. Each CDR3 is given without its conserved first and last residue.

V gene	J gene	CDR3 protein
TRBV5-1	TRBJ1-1	ASSLVTGLEAF
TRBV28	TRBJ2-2	ASKQGNTGELF
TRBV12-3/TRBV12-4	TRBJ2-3	AIPTGLNTDTQY
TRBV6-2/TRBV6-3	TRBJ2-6	ASSYDGTGGSGANVLT
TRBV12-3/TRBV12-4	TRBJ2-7	ASSLTSTREQY
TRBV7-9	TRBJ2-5	ASSPPRGGIETQY
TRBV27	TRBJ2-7	ASSSTDSLYEQY
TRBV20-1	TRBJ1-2	SARGTGPGINYGYT
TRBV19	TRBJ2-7	ASSTEQGESSYEQY
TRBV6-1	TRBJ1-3	ASRDLSGNTIY
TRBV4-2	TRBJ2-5	ASSPRAGGEGTSGSWYQETQY
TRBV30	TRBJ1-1	AWRDRIGRNTEAF
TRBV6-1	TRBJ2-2	ASSEGDSLPGELF
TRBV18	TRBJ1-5	ASSPERVQPQH
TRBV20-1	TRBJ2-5	SAVRAGSETQY
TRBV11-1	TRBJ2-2	ASSLEVSGRTGELF
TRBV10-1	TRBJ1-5	ASSDSSNQPQH
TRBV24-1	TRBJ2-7	ATKGGWNEQY
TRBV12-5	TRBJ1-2	ASGLEGDPGYGYT
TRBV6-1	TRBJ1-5	ASSGQGNGHQPQH
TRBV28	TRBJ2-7	ASSWHRGGGEQY
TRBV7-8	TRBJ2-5	ASSLVVLTYQETQY
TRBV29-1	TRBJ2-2	SVDTRGQVPTGELF
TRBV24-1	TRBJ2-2	ATSEPGLAGAGELF
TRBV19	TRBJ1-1	ASPRGRGAEMNTEAF
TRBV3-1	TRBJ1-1	ASSGQTNTEAF
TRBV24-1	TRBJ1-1	ATSTGTYPEAF
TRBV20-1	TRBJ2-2	SARVSGTSITPTGELF
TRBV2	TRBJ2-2	ASSFGGEKTGELF
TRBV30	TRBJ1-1	AWTAHETANTEAF
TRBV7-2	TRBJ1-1	ASSSRQGQTEAF
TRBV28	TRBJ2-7	ASREQRGGNYEQY
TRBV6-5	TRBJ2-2	ASSTSGNGELF
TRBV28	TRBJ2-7	ASSLRPPGQGAIEQY
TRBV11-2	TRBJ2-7	ASSLGSGGYEQY
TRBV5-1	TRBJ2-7	ASSLAAGVPSYEQY
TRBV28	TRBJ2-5	ASSLSGWVETQY
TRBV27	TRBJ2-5	ASSPLPPKGGETQY
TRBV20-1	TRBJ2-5	SAPGTSGAITLRETQY
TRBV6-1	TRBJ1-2	ASSDWTSGYT
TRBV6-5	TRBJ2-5	ASSLPVAGGGLQETQY
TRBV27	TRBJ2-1	ASRRTSGDYNEQF
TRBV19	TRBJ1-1	ASSAEGPRNTEAF
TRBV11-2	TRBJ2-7	ASSPLEREEYEQY
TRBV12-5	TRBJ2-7	ASGLTSRGEQY
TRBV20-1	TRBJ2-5	SADRWGKETQY
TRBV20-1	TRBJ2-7	SARLEWQIYEQY
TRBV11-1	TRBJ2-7	ASSLGGTGVSYEQY
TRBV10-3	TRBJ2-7	AISDRGGVTFSYEQY
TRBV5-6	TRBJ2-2	ASRNQGSGELF
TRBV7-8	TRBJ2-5	ASSLRGLAHQETQY
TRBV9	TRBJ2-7	ASSEGAGYYEQY
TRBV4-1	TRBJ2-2	ASSQRSGELF
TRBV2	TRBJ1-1	ASRLLMNTEAF